This paragraph reports one TCR beta chain. The source of the sample is a study of control samples from healthy donors and cancer patients. The CDR3 runs 14 residues. Germline loops: CDR1 KGHSH, CDR2 LQKENI. Deletions cut 1 base from V and 3 bases from J, with 9 bases between. The table came from immunoSEQ multiplex PCR; TCRdb's copy has only in-frame clones and leaves some out. In the table there are around 70,000 clones, about 89% of which are singletons. The receptor's source is a woman between 45 and 60 years old with head and neck cancer. Sequencing used PBMCs. This sequence joins TRBV18 and TRBJ2-5; D may be TRBD1 (6 bases). CDR3 sequence (DNA): TGTGCCAGCTCACCACGCTACAGGGAAGAGACCCAGTACTTC. Protein sequence: CASSPRYREETQYF. Variable domain in full (rest from reference TRBV18 and TRBJ2-5): NAGVMQNPRHLVRRRGQEARLRCSPMKGHSHVYWYRQLPEEGLKFMVYLQKENIIDESGMPKERFSAEFPKEGPSILRIQQVVRGDSAAYFCASSPRYREETQYFGPGTRLLVL.